A single sample gave rise to the 14 T cell receptor beta chains below, sequenced in a study of blood T cell repertoires in COVID-19. Here immunoSEQ multiplex PCR was the method, and the copy in TCRdb shows in-frame clones only, minus some. Found here are about 210,000 clones, about 87% of them singletons; the top ten hold approximately 2.3%. The sequenced sample consisted of PBMCs or T cells enriched from blood (not recorded which). The receptors shown here come from a middle-aged woman with acute COVID-19.

The chain is built from TRBV18 and TRBJ2-7; TRBD1 matches at 8 bases. This CDR3 is built from 14 residues. J lost 2 bases, V lost 4 bases, and 4 bases had no gene match. Germline V CDR1 and CDR2: KGHSH, LQKENI. The CDR3 DNA reads TGTGCCAGCTCACGAGGACAGGGAACCTACGAGCAGTACTTC. Translating gives CASSRGQGTYEQYF.

The chain uses TRBV18 and TRBJ2-7; 7 nucleotides match TRBD1. Germline V gene lookup returns CDR1 KGHSH and CDR2 LQKENI. The CDR3 consists of 14 residues. V trimming: 2 bases; J trimming: 3 bases; junction bases outside the gene matches: 4. CDR3 sequence (DNA): TGTGCCAGCTCACCAAAGGGACAGAACTACGAGCAGTACTTC. It is translated as CASSPKGQNYEQYF.

V gene TRBV11-2 combines with J gene TRBJ2-7; TRBD2 matches at 10 bases. CDR1 SGHAT and CDR2 FQNNGV come from the germline V gene. The CDR3 extends over 16 amino acids. The CDR3 spells CAPTASGRGRCCEQYV. The CDR3 DNA reads as TGTGCGCCTACGGCTAGCGGGAGAGGTAGGTGTTGCGAGCAGTACGTC.

The V call is TRBV5-5, the J call TRBJ2-1, with 9 nucleotides matching TRBD1. There are 16 residues in the CDR3. J lost 7 bases, V lost 0 bases, and 8 bases had no gene match. Per germline, CDR1 SGHKS and CDR2 YYEKEE (reference sequence). CDR3 sequence: CASSLGGQGLGNEQFF. As DNA, the CDR3 is TGTGCCAGCAGCTTGGGGGGACAGGGTCTTGGGAATGAGCAGTTCTTC.

Remarks on this clone: This sample includes further DNA sequences coding for the same CDR3. The chain links TRBV9 to TRBJ2-3; TRBD2 matches 15 bases. With 5 bases clipped from V and 3 bases from J, the junction kept 1 base outside the gene matches. CDR3 length: 15 amino acids. Germline CDR1 reads SGDLS; CDR2 reads YYNGEE. The CDR3 DNA sequence: TGTGCCAGCAGTGGGACTAGCGGGGGGACAGATACGCAGTATTTT. Residues: CASSGTSGGTDTQYF.

The chain joins TRBV4-3 to TRBJ2-1; no clear D. This CDR3 region has 15 residues. Germline CDR1 reads LGHNA; CDR2 reads YSLEER. Trimming pared 0 bases from V and 0 bases from J, leaving 6 bases between. The CDR3 reads CASSQDMSSYNEQFF. In DNA form, the CDR3 reads TGCGCCAGCAGCCAAGACATGAGCTCCTACAATGAGCAGTTCTTC.

This clone occurred once. The rearrangement joins TRBV24-1 to TRBJ2-5; 7 nucleotides match TRBD1. Germline V gives CDR1 KGHDR, CDR2 SFDVKD. The CDR3 is 18 residues long. Trimming at V came to 2 bases and at J to 5 bases, leaving 16 bases not matched to a gene. The CDR3 nucleotides are TGTGCCACCAGTGATTCGCTGGGAGCGACAGGGAGAGACGAGACCCAGTACTTC. It specifies CATSDSLGATGRDETQYF.

The CDR3 DNA is TGTGCCAGCAGTTTATGGGCAGGGCGCAAGAGCTCCTACAATGAGCAGTTCTTC. Protein sequence: CASSLWAGRKSSYNEQFF. The chain joins TRBV27 to TRBJ2-1; tentative D call: TRBD1 (5 bases). The CDR3 covers 18 residues. Germline-derived CDR1 and CDR2 are MNHEY and SMNVEV (reference sequence). V was clipped by 1 base and J by 0 bases, with 16 bases between them.

This rearrangement joins TRBV27 to TRBJ1-1, with a possible D match to TRBD1 (6 bases). The germline V and J ends were trimmed by 1 base and 6 bases, with 12 bases remaining between them. Germline V gives CDR1 MNHEY, CDR2 SMNVEV (reference sequence). CDR3 length: 14 residues. The CDR3 sequence is CASSLFQGRAEAFF. DNA of the CDR3: TGTGCCAGCAGTTTATTCCAGGGGAGGGCTGAAGCTTTCTTT.

The gene calls are TRBV11-2 and TRBJ2-3; 8 nucleotides match TRBD1. The germline V gene has CDR1 SGHAT and CDR2 FQNNGV. The CDR3 is 15 residues long. With 4 bases clipped from V and 3 bases from J, the junction kept 6 bases outside the gene matches. This CDR3 is CASSSQGVRTDTQYF. The CDR3 DNA reads as TGTGCCAGCAGCTCACAGGGGGTTCGGACAGATACGCAGTATTTT. The full variable domain, with the rest looked up from reference TRBV11-2 and TRBJ2-3, is EAGVAQSPRYKIIEKRQSVAFWCNPISGHATLYWYQQILGQGPKLLIQFQNNGVVDDSQLPKDRFSAERLKGVDSTLKIQPAKLEDSAVYLCASSSQGVRTDTQYFGPGTRLTVL.

The gene calls are TRBV10-3 and TRBJ1-2; the match to TRBD1 covers 10 bases. The germline V gene encodes CDR1 ENHRY and CDR2 SYGVKD. The V and J ends lost 6 bases and 3 bases, in that order; junction bases with no gene match: 4. The CDR3 contains 14 residues. Here the CDR3 reads CAIRPGTGDYGYTF. The DNA for the CDR3 is TGTGCCATCAGACCCGGGACAGGGGACTATGGCTACACCTTC.

The J gene is TRBJ1-4, the V gene TRBV19; D is perhaps TRBD1 (6 bases). Per the germline V gene, CDR1 is LNHDA and CDR2 is SQIVND (reference sequence). Trimming shortened V by 6 bases and J by 8 bases, and 22 bases separated the two germline ends. CDR3 length: 16 amino acids. The CDR3: CASSLGQGIRGEKLFF. In DNA form, the CDR3 reads TGTGCCAGTAGCCTCGGGCAGGGGATCCGAGGGGAAAAACTGTTTTTT. The full variable domain, its missing parts supplied by reference TRBV19 and TRBJ1-4, is DGGITQSPKYLFRKEGQNVTLSCEQNLNHDAMYWYRQDPGQGLRLIYYSQIVNDFQKGDIAEGYSVSREKKESFPLTVTSAQKNPTAFYLCASSLGQGIRGEKLFFGSGTQLSVL.

As DNA, the CDR3 is TGTGCCATCAGTGTGGGGCCGGGTAGCGGGGGGGCCTACAATGAGCAGTTCTTC. It translates to CAISVGPGSGGAYNEQFF. J is TRBJ2-1 and V is TRBV10-3; TRBD2 matches 11 bases. Trimming took 4 bases from V and 2 from J; bases not matched to a gene: 10. There are 18 residues in the CDR3. Germline lookup yields CDR1 ENHRY and CDR2 SYGVKD.

This chain uses TRBV6-5 with TRBJ2-7; 15 bases agree with TRBD2. The germline V gene encodes CDR1 MNHEY and CDR2 SVGAGI. The CDR3 length is 14 residues. Germline trimming cut 11 bases from V and 4 bases from J; bases unmatched to any gene: 6. CDR3 nucleotide sequence: TGTGCCGGGGGACTAGCGGGGGGCCCTTACGAGCAGTACTTC. It specifies CAGGLAGGPYEQYF.